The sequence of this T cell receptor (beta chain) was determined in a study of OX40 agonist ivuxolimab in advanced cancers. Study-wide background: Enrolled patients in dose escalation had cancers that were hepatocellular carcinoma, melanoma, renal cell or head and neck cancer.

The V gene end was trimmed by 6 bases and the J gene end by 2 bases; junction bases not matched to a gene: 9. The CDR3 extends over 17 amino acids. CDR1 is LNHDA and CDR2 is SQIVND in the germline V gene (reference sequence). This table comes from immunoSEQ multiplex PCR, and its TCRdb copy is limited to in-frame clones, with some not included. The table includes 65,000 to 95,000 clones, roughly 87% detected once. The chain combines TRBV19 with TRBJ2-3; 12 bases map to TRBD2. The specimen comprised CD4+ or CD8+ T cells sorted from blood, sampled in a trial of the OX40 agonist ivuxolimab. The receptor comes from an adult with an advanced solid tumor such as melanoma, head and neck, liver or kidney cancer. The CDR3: CASRDSTSGGFTDTQYF. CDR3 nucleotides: TGTGCCAGTAGAGATTCTACTAGCGGGGGGTTCACAGATACGCAGTATTTT.